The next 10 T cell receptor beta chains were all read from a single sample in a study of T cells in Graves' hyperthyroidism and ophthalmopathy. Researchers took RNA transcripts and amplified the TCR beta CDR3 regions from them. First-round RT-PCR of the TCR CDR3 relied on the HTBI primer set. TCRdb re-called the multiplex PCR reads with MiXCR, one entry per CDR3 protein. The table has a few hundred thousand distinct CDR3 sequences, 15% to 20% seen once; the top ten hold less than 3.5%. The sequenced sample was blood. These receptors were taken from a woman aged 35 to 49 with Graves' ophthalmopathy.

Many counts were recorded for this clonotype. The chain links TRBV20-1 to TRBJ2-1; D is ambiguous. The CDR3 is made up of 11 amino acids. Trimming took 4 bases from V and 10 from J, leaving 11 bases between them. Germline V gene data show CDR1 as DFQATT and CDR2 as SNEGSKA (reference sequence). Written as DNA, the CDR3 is TGCAGTGCTAATTCTTTCGTGGAGCAGTTCTTC. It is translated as CSANSFVEQFF.

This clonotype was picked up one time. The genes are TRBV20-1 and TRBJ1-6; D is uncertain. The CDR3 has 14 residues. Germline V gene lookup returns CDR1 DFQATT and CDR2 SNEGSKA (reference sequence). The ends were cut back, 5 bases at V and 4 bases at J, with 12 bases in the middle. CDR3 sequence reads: CSAEAQAYNSPLHF. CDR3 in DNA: TGCAGTGCTGAGGCTCAGGCTTATAATTCACCCCTCCACTTT.

The DNA of the CDR3 is TGCAGTGCTAGAGATTGGGGTAGCGGAGGAAACAATGAGCAGTTCTTC. This sequence encodes CSARDWGSGGNNEQFF. The chain joins TRBV20-1 to TRBJ2-1, with a possible D match to TRBD2 (6 bases). The germline V gene encodes CDR1 DFQATT and CDR2 SNEGSKA (reference sequence). The CDR3 runs 16 residues. The V end lost 0 bases, the J end lost 5 bases, and 17 bases lay between the germline ends.

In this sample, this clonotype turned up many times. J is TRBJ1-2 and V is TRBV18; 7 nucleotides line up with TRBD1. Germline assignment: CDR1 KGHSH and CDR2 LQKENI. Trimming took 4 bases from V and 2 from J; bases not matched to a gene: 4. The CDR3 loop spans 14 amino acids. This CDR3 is CASSRGQLNYGYTF. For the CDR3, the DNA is TGTGCCAGCTCACGGGGACAGCTAAACTATGGCTACACCTTC.

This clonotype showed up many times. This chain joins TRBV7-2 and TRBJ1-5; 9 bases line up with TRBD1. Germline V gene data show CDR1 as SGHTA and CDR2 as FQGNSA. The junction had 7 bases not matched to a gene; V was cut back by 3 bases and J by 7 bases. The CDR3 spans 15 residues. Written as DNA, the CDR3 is TGTGCCAGCAGCTTGAGGACAGGGGTAGAGCAGCCCCAGCATTTT. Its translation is CASSLRTGVEQPQHF.

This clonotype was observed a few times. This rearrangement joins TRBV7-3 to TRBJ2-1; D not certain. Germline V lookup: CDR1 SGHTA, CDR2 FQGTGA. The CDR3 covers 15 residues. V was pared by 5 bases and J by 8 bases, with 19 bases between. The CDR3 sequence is CASSPRAGQLHEQFF. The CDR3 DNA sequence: TGTGCCAGCAGCCCACGGGCAGGCCAGTTACATGAGCAGTTCTTC. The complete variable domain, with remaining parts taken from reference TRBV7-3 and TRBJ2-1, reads GAGVSQTPSNKVTEKGKYVELRCDPISGHTALYWYRQSLGQGPEFLIYFQGTGAADDSGLPNDRFFAVRPEGSVSTLKIQRTERGDSAVYLCASSPRAGQLHEQFFGPGTRLTVL.

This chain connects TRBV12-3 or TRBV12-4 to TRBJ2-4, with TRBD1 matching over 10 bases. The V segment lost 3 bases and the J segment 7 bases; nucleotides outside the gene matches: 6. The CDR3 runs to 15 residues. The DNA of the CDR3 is TGTGCCAGCAGTTTGGGACAGGGGAGGGGGAACATTCAGTACTTC. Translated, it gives CASSLGQGRGNIQYF.

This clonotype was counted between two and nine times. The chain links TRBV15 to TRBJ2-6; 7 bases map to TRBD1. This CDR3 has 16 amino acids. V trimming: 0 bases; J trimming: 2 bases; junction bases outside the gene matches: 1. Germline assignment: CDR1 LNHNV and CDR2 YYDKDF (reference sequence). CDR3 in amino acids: CATSREDRAGANVLTF. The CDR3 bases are TGTGCCACCAGCAGAGAAGACAGGGCTGGGGCCAACGTCCTGACTTTC.

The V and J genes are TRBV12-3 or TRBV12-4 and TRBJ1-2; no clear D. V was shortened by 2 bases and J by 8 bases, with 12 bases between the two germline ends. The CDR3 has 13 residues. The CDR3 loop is CASSLWNVAGYTF. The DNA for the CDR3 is TGTGCCAGCAGTTTATGGAATGTCGCAGGCTACACCTTC.

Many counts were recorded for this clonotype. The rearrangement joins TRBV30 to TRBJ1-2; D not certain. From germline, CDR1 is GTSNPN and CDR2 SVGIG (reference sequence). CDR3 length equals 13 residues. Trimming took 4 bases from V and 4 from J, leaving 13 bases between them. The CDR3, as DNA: TGTGCCTGGATGATGGCACTCGGCTATGGCTACACCTTC. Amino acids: CAWMMALGYGYTF.